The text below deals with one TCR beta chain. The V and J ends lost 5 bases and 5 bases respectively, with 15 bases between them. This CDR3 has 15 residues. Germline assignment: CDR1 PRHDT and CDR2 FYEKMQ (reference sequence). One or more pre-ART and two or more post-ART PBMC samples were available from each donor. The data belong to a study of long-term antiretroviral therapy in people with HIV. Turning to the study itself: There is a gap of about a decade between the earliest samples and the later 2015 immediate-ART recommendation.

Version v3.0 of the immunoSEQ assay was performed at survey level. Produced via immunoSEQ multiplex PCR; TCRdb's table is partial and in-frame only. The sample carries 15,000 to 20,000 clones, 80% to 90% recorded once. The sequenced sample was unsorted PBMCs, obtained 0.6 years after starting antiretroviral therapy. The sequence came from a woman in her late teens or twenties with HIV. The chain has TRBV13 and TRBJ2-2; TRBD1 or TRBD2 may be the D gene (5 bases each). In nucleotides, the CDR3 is TGTGCCAGCAGCGGGCGCCGTGAGGGGACCGGGGAGCTGTTTTTT. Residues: CASSGRREGTGELFF.